What follows are 27 T cell receptor beta chains derived from one specimen sequenced in a study of T cell changes during pregnancy in multiple sclerosis. Libraries were prepared by immunoSEQ multiplex PCR; TCRdb keeps only in-frame clonotypes and omits some of them. The sample gives about 94,000 clones, 90% to 95% of which show up once; about 0.78% is in the top ten. The sequencing here drew on peripheral blood, taken in the third trimester of pregnancy. The receptors here all came from a female donor with multiple sclerosis, enrolled in a pregnancy study.

The rearrangement uses TRBV6-1 and TRBJ2-3; 7 positions match TRBD2. The J segment lost 5 bases and the V segment lost 2 bases, leaving 7 bases of the junction unmatched. The CDR3 extends over 15 amino acids. Germline V gene lookup returns CDR1 MNHNS and CDR2 SASEGT. The CDR3 region is CASSENGLEGDTQYF. CDR3 nucleotides: TGTGCCAGCAGTGAAAATGGACTAGAGGGAGATACGCAGTATTTT.

V and J are TRBV10-3 and TRBJ2-1, with 10 bases aligning to TRBD2. There are 15 residues in the CDR3. V shed 9 bases, J shed 8 bases, and the junction held 13 bases outside the gene matches. Germline CDR1 is ENHRY and CDR2 is SYGVKD. CDR3 loop: CAIGLAGEEKDEQFF. CDR3 bases: TGTGCCATTGGTCTAGCGGGAGAGGAAAAAGATGAGCAGTTCTTC.

The sample holds a few counts of this clone. The rearrangement links TRBV28 to TRBJ1-2, with D tentatively TRBD1 (5 bases). Germline V lookup: CDR1 MDHEN, CDR2 SYDVKM. Trimming left V 5 bases short and J 4 bases short, with 14 bases between. This CDR3 is built from 14 residues. The CDR3 DNA reads as TGTGCCAGCAGTCCCCGGTTGGGGCTCTATGGCTACACCTTC. Amino acids: CASSPRLGLYGYTF.

This rearrangement joins TRBV28 to TRBJ2-5; TRBD2 matches 8 bases. Germline V gene lookup returns CDR1 MDHEN and CDR2 SYDVKM. The CDR3 totals 15 residues. The V and J ends lost 6 bases and 5 bases, in that order; junction bases with no gene match: 11. CDR3 loop: CASSAPGGTRETQYF. CDR3 bases: TGTGCCAGCAGCGCACCGGGGGGGACGCGGGAGACCCAGTACTTC.

This clone was observed once. The chain employs TRBV5-1 and TRBJ1-1; the D gene is possibly TRBD1 (5 bases). This CDR3 has 14 amino acids. Trimming took 5 bases from V and 0 from J, leaving 11 bases between them. Germline CDR1 reads SGHRS; CDR2 reads YFSETQ. The CDR3 here is CASRKDSMNTEAFF. DNA of the CDR3: TGCGCCAGCAGAAAAGACAGCATGAACACTGAAGCTTTCTTT.

The genes are TRBV7-9 and TRBJ2-1; maybe TRBD2 (5 bases). In germline, CDR1 is SEHNR, CDR2 FQNEAQ (reference sequence). The CDR3 covers 13 residues. The V and J ends lost 5 bases and 2 bases respectively, with 7 bases between them. The chain's CDR3 is CASSDSAYNEQFF. For the CDR3, the DNA is TGTGCCAGCAGCGATAGCGCCTACAATGAGCAGTTCTTC.

The gene calls are TRBV7-8 and TRBJ2-1, with D possibly TRBD2 on 6 matching bases. Germline-derived CDR1 and CDR2 are SGHVS and FQNEAQ. The ends were cut back, 8 bases at V and 7 bases at J, with 15 bases in the middle. This CDR3 has 13 amino acids. The CDR3 sequence is CASRARGGNEQFF. The CDR3 DNA sequence: TGTGCCAGCCGCGCAAGGGGAGGTAATGAGCAGTTCTTC.

The chain has TRBV5-1 and TRBJ2-3, with D possibly being TRBD1 (6 bases). The germline CDR1 and CDR2 sequences are SGHRS and YFSETQ. CDR3 length: 12 amino acids. V was trimmed by 3 bases and J by 5 bases, leaving 7 bases between them. CDR3 DNA: TGCGCCAGCAGCTCACAGGGAGATACGCAGTATTTT. It specifies CASSSQGDTQYF.

As regards this clone: This CDR3 is also generated by other DNA sequences in the sample. The J gene is TRBJ1-1, the V gene TRBV19, with 7 nucleotides matching TRBD1. Germline V gives CDR1 LNHDA, CDR2 SQIVND (reference sequence). V lost 4 bases and J lost 0; bases outside the gene matches: 2. This CDR3 region has 14 residues. This chain's CDR3 is CASSRDRVNTEAFF. The CDR3 nucleotides are TGTGCCAGTAGTAGAGACAGGGTGAACACTGAAGCTTTCTTT.

The rearrangement links TRBV7-2 to TRBJ1-2; TRBD1 might be the D (6 bases). Trimming left V 3 bases short and J 5 bases short, with 13 bases between. The CDR3 length is 14 residues. Germline V gene sequence: CDR1 SGHTA, CDR2 FQGNSA. The CDR3 region is CASSFGQTAYGYTF. CDR3 DNA sequence: TGTGCCAGCAGCTTCGGACAGACCGCTTATGGCTACACCTTC.

This chain uses TRBV19 with TRBJ1-5; D is possibly TRBD1 (6 bases). V shed 3 bases and J shed 10 bases, with 13 bases lying between them. Looked up from germline, CDR1 is LNHDA and CDR2 is SQIVND (reference sequence). There are 13 residues in the CDR3. CDR3 sequence reads: CASSISRGRPQHF. CDR3 sequence (DNA): TGTGCCAGTAGTATCAGTAGGGGGAGACCCCAGCATTTT.

The V gene is TRBV5-1, the J gene TRBJ2-1; D is possibly TRBD1 (6 bases). Germline V gives CDR1 SGHRS, CDR2 YFSETQ. This CDR3 spans 13 amino acids. Deletions cut 7 bases from V and 8 bases from J, with 16 bases between. The chain's CDR3 is CASYHREGDEQFF. CDR3 DNA sequence: TGCGCCAGCTACCACAGGGAAGGGGATGAGCAGTTCTTC. Filled out from reference TRBV5-1 and TRBJ2-1, the complete variable domain reads KAGVTQTPRYLIKTRGQQVTLSCSPISGHRSVSWYQQTPGQGLQFLFEYFSETQRNKGNFPGRFSGRQFSNSRSEMNVSTLELGDSALYLCASYHREGDEQFFGPGTRLTVL.

The gene calls are TRBV7-2 and TRBJ2-3; TRBD2 aligns across 14 bases. Germline V gives CDR1 SGHTA, CDR2 FQGNSA. V trimming: 5 bases; J trimming: 9 bases; junction bases outside the gene matches: 10. The CDR3 is 16 amino acids. CDR3: CASSPGGTSGSGTQYF. The CDR3 region has the DNA TGTGCCAGCAGCCCAGGCGGGACTAGCGGGAGTGGGACGCAGTATTTT.

This chain uses TRBV27 with TRBJ2-7; 9 bases align to TRBD1. Germline V gene sequence: CDR1 MNHEY, CDR2 SMNVEV (reference sequence). V lost 10 bases, J lost 0 bases, and 22 bases stayed unmatched. The CDR3 sequence is 19 residues long. The CDR3 loop is CAIKGYRDREDGVSYEQYF. Here the CDR3 DNA reads TGTGCCATCAAGGGTTACCGGGACAGGGAGGACGGAGTCTCCTACGAGCAGTACTTC.

The CDR3 here is CASSQAEGASYEQYF. In nucleotides, the CDR3 is TGCGCCAGCAGCCAAGCGGAGGGGGCCTCCTACGAGCAGTACTTC. The chain uses TRBV4-1 and TRBJ2-7; TRBD1 is a possible D gene (7 bases). Trimming took 1 base from V and 0 from J, leaving 10 bases between them. The CDR3 loop spans 15 amino acids. Per the germline V gene, CDR1 is MGHRA and CDR2 is YSYEKL.

V is TRBV7-2 and J is TRBJ2-3; 11 bases match TRBD1. The junction had 7 bases not matched to a gene; V was cut back by 5 bases and J by 3 bases. From germline, CDR1 is SGHTA and CDR2 FQGNSA. The CDR3 loop spans 16 amino acids. CDR3 in DNA: TGTACCAGCAGCAAACGGGACAGGGGGAGGACAGATACGCAGTATTTT. This codes for CTSSKRDRGRTDTQYF. Full variable domain (rest looked up from reference TRBV7-2 and TRBJ2-3): GAGVSQSPSNKVTEKGKDVELRCDPISGHTALYWYRQSLGQGLEFLIYFQGNSAPDKSGLPSDRFSAERTGGSVSTLTIQRTQQEDSAVYLCTSSKRDRGRTDTQYFGPGTRLTVL.

CDR3 residues: CASSLETGDAYGYTF. The CDR3 bases are TGTGCCAGCAGCTTGGAGACAGGGGACGCCTATGGCTACACCTTC. V is TRBV5-5 and J is TRBJ1-2; 8 bases line up with TRBD1. The junction had 5 bases not matched to a gene; V was cut back by 0 bases and J by 4 bases. Germline loops: CDR1 SGHKS, CDR2 YYEKEE (reference sequence). The CDR3 is made up of 15 amino acids.

This chain joins TRBV5-4 and TRBJ2-3; 9 bases align to TRBD2. J lost 0 bases, V lost 2 bases, and 1 base had no gene match. CDR3 length: 15 residues. Germline V lookup: CDR1 SGHNT, CDR2 YYREEE (reference sequence). CDR3 residues: CASSFAGGSTDTQYF. Here the CDR3 DNA reads TGTGCCAGCAGCTTTGCGGGAGGGAGCACAGATACGCAGTATTTT.

The V call is TRBV5-3, the J call TRBJ2-5, with 10 bases identical to TRBD1. TRBV5-3 is classed as an ORF, of uncertain function. This CDR3 spans 14 amino acids. V shed 4 bases, J shed 5 bases, and the junction held 5 bases outside the gene matches. CDR3 in DNA: TGTGCCAGAAGCCCCGGACAGGGGGAGGAGACCCAGTACTTC. Translating it yields CARSPGQGEETQYF.

V and J are TRBV7-9 and TRBJ1-1, with D possibly TRBD1 on 5 matching bases. CDR3 size: 14 residues. Per the germline V gene, CDR1 is SEHNR and CDR2 is FQNEAQ (reference sequence). The V end was cut by 1 base, the J end by 0 bases, with 6 bases between. As DNA, the CDR3 is TGTGCCAGCAGCTTAGGGGGGGTGAACACTGAAGCTTTCTTT. The encoded protein is CASSLGGVNTEAFF. Using reference TRBV7-9 and TRBJ1-1 for the parts outside the CDR3, the full variable domain is DTGVSQNPRHKITKRGQNVTFRCDPISEHNRLYWYRQTLGQGPEFLTYFQNEAQLEKSRLLSDRFSAERPKGSFSTLEIQRTEQGDSAMYLCASSLGGVNTEAFFGQGTRLTVV.

The chain has TRBV7-8 and TRBJ2-7; D possibly corresponds to TRBD1 (5 bases). This CDR3 region has 15 residues. Trimming removed 4 bases at V and 2 bases at J, with 15 bases between. The germline V gene has CDR1 SGHVS and CDR2 FQNEAQ. DNA of the CDR3: TGTGCCAGCAGCTCTACGGACAAAATTACCTACGAGCAGTACTTC. Encoded protein: CASSSTDKITYEQYF.

V gene TRBV6-5 combines with J gene TRBJ1-2; 9 bases match TRBD1. The ends lost 5 bases at V and 5 bases at J; junction bases unmatched: 6. Germline V CDR1 and CDR2: MNHEY, SVGAGI. The CDR3 has 14 amino acids. As DNA, the CDR3 is TGTGCCAGCAGTCTCGGGACAGGGTTGTATGGCTACACCTTC. It encodes CASSLGTGLYGYTF.

The chain joins TRBV27 to TRBJ1-1; D unresolved. The CDR3 is 16 amino acids. Germline V gene sequence: CDR1 MNHEY, CDR2 SMNVEV (reference sequence). The V end was cut by 3 bases, the J end by 0 bases, with 14 bases between. The DNA of the CDR3 is TGTGCCAGCAGTTTTCAGGCAGCAAAAATGAACACTGAAGCTTTCTTT. Translating gives CASSFQAAKMNTEAFF.

V gene TRBV6-5 combines with J gene TRBJ1-4; D not certain. Germline V gene sequence: CDR1 MNHEY, CDR2 SVGAGI. CDR3 length: 14 amino acids. The V gene lost 2 bases and the J gene lost 6 bases, with 10 bases spanning the gap. The CDR3: CASSYGGSDEKLFF. In nucleotides, the CDR3 is TGTGCCAGCAGTTACGGAGGGTCCGATGAAAAACTGTTTTTT.

The rearrangement joins TRBV5-1 to TRBJ2-7, with TRBD2 as a possible D gene (5 bases). CDR3 length equals 13 residues. Germline-derived CDR1 and CDR2 are SGHRS and YFSETQ. V was trimmed by 5 bases and J by 7 bases, leaving 16 bases between them. The CDR3 region is CASRYERVGEQYF. CDR3 DNA: TGCGCCAGCAGATACGAGAGGGTCGGGGAGCAGTACTTC.

The chain employs TRBV18 and TRBJ1-3; D possibly corresponds to TRBD1 (5 bases). V was pared by 0 bases and J by 0 bases, with 9 bases between. The germline CDR1 and CDR2 sequences are KGHSH and LQKENI. The CDR3 is 16 residues long. CDR3: CASSPPSGLSGNTIYF. DNA of the CDR3: TGTGCCAGCTCACCACCGTCGGGACTCTCTGGAAACACCATATATTTT.

V is TRBV7-9 and J is TRBJ2-5; tentatively, D is TRBD2 (5 bases). This CDR3 contains 17 residues. Germline lookup yields CDR1 SEHNR and CDR2 FQNEAQ (reference sequence). The ends were cut back, 1 base at V and 2 bases at J, with 17 bases in the middle. CDR3 DNA sequence: TGTGCCAGCAGCTTAGTTGGCGGCCTCGGAGGACAAGAGACCCAGTACTTC. It yields the protein CASSLVGGLGGQETQYF.